These 16 T cell receptor beta chains came from one sample sequenced in a study of cytomegalovirus exposure and HLA in healthy donors. The PCR was carried out with 60 Vbeta primers and 13 Jbeta primers. Produced via immunoSEQ multiplex PCR; TCRdb's table is partial and in-frame only. This sample has 95,000 to 100,000 clones, with over 70% found just once. The sequencing input was PBMCs. The receptors originated from a man aged 50 to 59 in good health and CMV-seronegative.

This clone was detected only a few times. The chain uses TRBV7-8 and TRBJ2-1, with D possibly TRBD2 on 6 matching bases. Germline values: CDR1 SGHVS, CDR2 FQNEAQ. The V and J ends lost 7 bases and 1 base respectively, with 14 bases between them. This CDR3 spans 15 amino acids. The CDR3 loop is CASTPGDFSYNEQFF. CDR3 DNA: TGTGCCAGCACCCCGGGGGACTTTTCCTACAATGAGCAGTTCTTC.

With regard to this clone: The junction departs from germline at one end; a sequencing error may be responsible. The rearrangement joins TRBV5-1 to TRBJ2-3; tentatively, D is TRBD2 (6 bases). The CDR3 runs 14 residues. Germline assignment: CDR1 SGHRS and CDR2 YFSETQ. The CDR3 loop reads CANSLGTSQDTQYF. The DNA of the CDR3 is TGCGCCAACAGCTTGGGGACTTCCCAAGATACGCAGTATTTT.

Remarks on this clone: Different DNA sequences within this sample yield the same CDR3. This sequence joins TRBV10-3 and TRBJ2-3, with D uncertain. Germline loops: CDR1 ENHRY, CDR2 SYGVKD. This CDR3 is 12 amino acids long. V gave up 7 bases and J gave up 0 bases, with 5 bases separating them. The CDR3 DNA reads TGTGCCATCACAGGAAGCACAGATACGCAGTATTTT. Protein product: CAITGSTDTQYF.

The chain couples TRBV7-3 to TRBJ1-1; possibly TRBD1 for D (5 bases). Trimming took 6 bases from V and 1 from J, leaving 9 bases between them. This CDR3 spans 13 amino acids. The germline V gene encodes CDR1 SGHTA and CDR2 FQGTGA. The DNA of the CDR3 is TGTGCCAGCAGGATAACAGGGAACACTGAAGCTTTCTTT. This sequence encodes CASRITGNTEAFF.

The rearrangement links TRBV4-3 to TRBJ1-2; D is perhaps TRBD1 (6 bases). Deletions cut 0 bases from V and 5 bases from J, with 10 bases between. The CDR3 runs 14 residues. Germline CDR1 LGHNA, CDR2 YSLEER. The CDR3 sequence: CASSQEQGEYGYTF. The CDR3 DNA reads as TGCGCCAGCAGCCAAGAACAGGGAGAGTATGGCTACACCTTC.

CDR3 in amino acids: CASSETGGTEAFF. The DNA of the CDR3 is TGTGCCAGCAGTGAGACAGGGGGGACTGAAGCTTTCTTT. J is TRBJ1-1 and V is TRBV25-1; 9 bases map to TRBD1. This CDR3 comprises 13 residues. The V gene's germline CDR1 is MGHDK and CDR2 SYGVNS. Losses at the gene ends were 3 bases for V and 5 bases for J; bases not matched to a gene: 1.

The chain uses TRBV5-4 and TRBJ2-3; TRBD1 aligns across 9 bases. Germline values: CDR1 SGHNT, CDR2 YYREEE (reference sequence). This CDR3 region has 16 residues. V gave up 7 bases and J gave up 2 bases; unmatched junction bases: 11. The CDR3 nucleotides are TGTGCCAGCGCCCAGTCGGACAGGGGTGTCACAGATACGCAGTATTTT. It codes for CASAQSDRGVTDTQYF.

The rearrangement links TRBV2 to TRBJ1-1; D is ambiguous. The ends were cut back, 2 bases at V and 5 bases at J, with 12 bases in the middle. Germline loops: CDR1 SNHLY, CDR2 FYNNEI. The CDR3 is made up of 14 amino acids. The CDR3 bases are TGTGCCAGCAGTGAATATTCGGAGGAAACTGAAGCTTTCTTT. Protein sequence: CASSEYSEETEAFF. The full variable domain, completed using reference TRBV2 and TRBJ1-1, is EPEVTQTPSHQVTQMGQEVILRCVPISNHLYFYWYRQILGQKVEFLVSFYNNEISEKSEIFDDQFSVERPDGSNFTLKIRSTKLEDSAMYFCASSEYSEETEAFFGQGTRLTVV.

DNA of the CDR3: TGTGCCAGCAGGGGGGGTGGGATTTCGTACGAGCAGTACTTC. As protein: CASRGGGISYEQYF. The chain couples TRBV28 to TRBJ2-5; D perhaps matches TRBD2 (6 bases). The J call may be faulty, since TRBJ2-7 better matches the DNA end. CDR3 size: 14 residues. Germline CDR1 is MDHEN and CDR2 is SYDVKM.

The chain has TRBV19 and TRBJ1-4; the D gene is possibly TRBD1 (6 bases). V lost 1 base, J lost 5 bases, and 14 bases lay in between. There are 16 residues in the CDR3. CDR1 is LNHDA and CDR2 is SQIVND in the germline V gene (reference sequence). CDR3 in DNA: TGTGCCAGTAGTATAGGCTCCGGGGGGGCCAATGAAAAACTGTTTTTT. This codes for CASSIGSGGANEKLFF.

CDR3 sequence: CASSDGLRPETQYF. DNA for the CDR3: TGTGCCAGCAGCGACGGACTCCGCCCGGAGACCCAGTACTTC. The chain employs TRBV9 and TRBJ2-5; a possible D gene is TRBD2 (5 bases). V shed 3 bases and J shed 5 bases, with 14 bases lying between them. Germline lookup yields CDR1 SGDLS and CDR2 YYNGEE. This CDR3 is built from 14 residues.

This clone was seen once. The V call is TRBV5-4, the J call TRBJ2-3; D is ambiguous. The germline V gene encodes CDR1 SGHNT and CDR2 YYREEE (reference sequence). This CDR3 has 11 amino acids. V was shortened by 2 bases and J by 6 bases, with 4 bases between the two germline ends. The CDR3 is CASSFQDTQYF. The CDR3 DNA is TGTGCCAGCAGCTTCCAGGATACGCAGTATTTT.

This clone was recorded only once. J is TRBJ2-5 and V is TRBV2, with 8 bases identical to TRBD1. Judging by the DNA end, TRBJ2-7 fits better; the J call may be wrong. The CDR3 runs 14 residues. The germline V gene encodes CDR1 SNHLY and CDR2 FYNNEI. The CDR3 DNA reads as TGTGCCAGCAATGGACAGGGAGGCCCCTACGAGCAGTACTTC. It encodes CASNGQGGPYEQYF.

V is TRBV10-3 and J is TRBJ1-2; 9 bases are shared with TRBD1. J was trimmed by 0 bases and V by 8 bases; bases with no gene match: 1. Germline V gene data show CDR1 as ENHRY and CDR2 as SYGVKD. There are 13 residues in the CDR3. CDR3: CAIGTGPNYGYTF. The CDR3 DNA reads as TGTGCCATCGGGACAGGGCCTAACTATGGCTACACCTTC.

The V gene is TRBV6-5, the J gene TRBJ1-1; D uncertain. Germline-derived CDR1 and CDR2 are MNHEY and SVGAGI. CDR3 length: 11 residues. Trimming removed 7 bases at V and 5 bases at J, with 8 bases between. CDR3 sequence (DNA): TGTGCCAGCAACCGGGGAACTGAAGCTTTCTTT. Amino acids: CASNRGTEAFF.

The chain combines TRBV7-8 with TRBJ1-1; a possible D gene is TRBD1 (5 bases). The CDR3 spans 11 residues. Deletions cut 5 bases from V and 8 bases from J, with 9 bases between. CDR1 SGHVS and CDR2 FQNEAQ come from the germline V gene. The CDR3 DNA sequence: TGTGCCAGCAGCCTAGAGGGGGAAGCTTTCTTT. Translation: CASSLEGEAFF.